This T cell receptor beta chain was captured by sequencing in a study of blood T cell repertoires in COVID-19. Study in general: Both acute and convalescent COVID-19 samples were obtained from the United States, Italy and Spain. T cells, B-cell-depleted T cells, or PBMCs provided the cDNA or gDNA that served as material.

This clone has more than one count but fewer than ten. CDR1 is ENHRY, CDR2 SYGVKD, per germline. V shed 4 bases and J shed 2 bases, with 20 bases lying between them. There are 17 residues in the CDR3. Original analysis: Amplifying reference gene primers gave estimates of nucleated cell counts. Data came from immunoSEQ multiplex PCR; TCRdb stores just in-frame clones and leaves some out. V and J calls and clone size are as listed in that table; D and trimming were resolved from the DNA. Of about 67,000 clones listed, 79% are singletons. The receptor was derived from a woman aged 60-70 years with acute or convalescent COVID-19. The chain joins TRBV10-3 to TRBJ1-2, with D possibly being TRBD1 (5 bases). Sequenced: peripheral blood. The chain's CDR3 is CAISAPRGEVLNYGYTF. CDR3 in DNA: TGTGCCATCAGTGCTCCCCGGGGGGAGGTCTTGAACTATGGCTACACCTTC.